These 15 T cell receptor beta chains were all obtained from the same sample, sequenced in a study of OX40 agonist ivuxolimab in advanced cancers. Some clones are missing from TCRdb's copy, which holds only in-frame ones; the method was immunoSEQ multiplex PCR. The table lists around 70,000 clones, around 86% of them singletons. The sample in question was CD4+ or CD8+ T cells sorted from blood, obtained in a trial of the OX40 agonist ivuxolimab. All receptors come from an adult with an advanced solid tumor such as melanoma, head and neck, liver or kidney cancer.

CDR3 in amino acids: CASSRGKQYF. CDR3 coding DNA: TGTGCCAGCAGCCGGGGAAAGCAGTACTTC. V usage is TRBV6-1 and J usage is TRBJ2-7, with a possible D match to TRBD2 (5 bases). This CDR3 is 10 amino acids long. Germline V CDR1 and CDR2: MNHNS, SASEGT. Trimming left V 6 bases short and J 8 bases short, with 8 bases between.

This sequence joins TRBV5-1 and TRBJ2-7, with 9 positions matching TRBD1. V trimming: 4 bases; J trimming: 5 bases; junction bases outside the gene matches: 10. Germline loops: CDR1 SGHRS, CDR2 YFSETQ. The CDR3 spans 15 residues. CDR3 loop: CASSRATGGPHEQYF. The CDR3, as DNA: TGCGCCAGCAGCCGGGCAACAGGGGGCCCCCACGAGCAGTACTTC.

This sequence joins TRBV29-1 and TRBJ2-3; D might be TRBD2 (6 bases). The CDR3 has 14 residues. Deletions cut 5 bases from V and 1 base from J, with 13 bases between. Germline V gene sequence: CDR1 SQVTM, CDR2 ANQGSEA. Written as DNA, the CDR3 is TGCAGCGTTTCGTCGGAGGGGCGCACAGATACGCAGTATTTT. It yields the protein CSVSSEGRTDTQYF.

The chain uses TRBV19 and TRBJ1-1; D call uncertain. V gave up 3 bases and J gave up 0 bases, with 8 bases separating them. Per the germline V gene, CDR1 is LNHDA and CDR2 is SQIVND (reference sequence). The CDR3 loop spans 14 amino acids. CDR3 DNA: TGTGCCAGTAGTATGGGCAGGATGAACACTGAAGCTTTCTTT. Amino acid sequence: CASSMGRMNTEAFF.

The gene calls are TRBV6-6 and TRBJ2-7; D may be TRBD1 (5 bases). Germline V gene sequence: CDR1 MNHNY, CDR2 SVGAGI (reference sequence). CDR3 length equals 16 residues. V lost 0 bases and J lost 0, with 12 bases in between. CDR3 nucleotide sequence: TGTGCCAGCAGTTACTCGTCTGAGGACAACTCCTACGAGCAGTACTTC. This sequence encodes CASSYSSEDNSYEQYF.

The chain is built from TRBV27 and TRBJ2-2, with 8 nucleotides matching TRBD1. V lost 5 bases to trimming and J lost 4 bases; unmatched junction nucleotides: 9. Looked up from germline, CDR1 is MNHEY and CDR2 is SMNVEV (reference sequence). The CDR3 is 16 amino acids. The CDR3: CASSIRGTGPTGELFF. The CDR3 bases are TGTGCCAGCAGTATTAGAGGGACAGGCCCCACCGGGGAGCTGTTTTTT.

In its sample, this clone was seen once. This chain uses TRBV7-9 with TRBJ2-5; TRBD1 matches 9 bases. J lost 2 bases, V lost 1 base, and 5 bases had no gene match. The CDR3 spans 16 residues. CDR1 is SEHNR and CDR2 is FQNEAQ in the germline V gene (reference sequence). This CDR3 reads CASSLDLTGGQETQYF. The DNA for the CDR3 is TGTGCCAGCAGCTTAGATCTGACAGGGGGTCAAGAGACCCAGTACTTC.

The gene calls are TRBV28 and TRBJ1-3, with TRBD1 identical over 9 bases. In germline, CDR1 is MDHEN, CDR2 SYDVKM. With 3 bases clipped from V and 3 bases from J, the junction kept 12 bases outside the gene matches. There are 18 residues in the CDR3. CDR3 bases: TGTGCCAGCAGTTTCCGGACAGGGGAAAGCTTACGTGGAAACACCATATATTTT. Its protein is CASSFRTGESLRGNTIYF.

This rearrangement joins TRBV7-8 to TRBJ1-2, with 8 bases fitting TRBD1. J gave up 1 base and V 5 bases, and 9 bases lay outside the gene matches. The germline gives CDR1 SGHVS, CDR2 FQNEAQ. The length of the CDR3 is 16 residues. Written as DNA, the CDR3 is TGTGCCAGCAGCGCCAAGACAGGGGTGGATAACTATGGCTACACCTTC. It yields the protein CASSAKTGVDNYGYTF. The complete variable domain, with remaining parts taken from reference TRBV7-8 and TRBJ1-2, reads GAGVSQSPRYKVAKRGQDVALRCDPISGHVSLFWYQQALGQGPEFLTYFQNEAQLDKSGLPSDRFFAERPEGSVSTLKIQRTQQEDSAVYLCASSAKTGVDNYGYTFGSGTRLTVV.

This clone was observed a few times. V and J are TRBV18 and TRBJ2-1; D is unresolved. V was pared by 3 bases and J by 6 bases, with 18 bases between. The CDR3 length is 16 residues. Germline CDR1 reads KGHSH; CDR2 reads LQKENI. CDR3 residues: CASSPSTWLIGNEQFF. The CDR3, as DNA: TGTGCCAGCTCACCCTCAACATGGCTTATCGGCAATGAGCAGTTCTTC. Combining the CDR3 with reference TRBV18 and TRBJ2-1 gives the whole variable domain NAGVMQNPRHLVRRRGQEARLRCSPMKGHSHVYWYRQLPEEGLKFMVYLQKENIIDESGMPKERFSAEFPKEGPSILRIQQVVRGDSAAYFCASSPSTWLIGNEQFFGPGTRLTVL.

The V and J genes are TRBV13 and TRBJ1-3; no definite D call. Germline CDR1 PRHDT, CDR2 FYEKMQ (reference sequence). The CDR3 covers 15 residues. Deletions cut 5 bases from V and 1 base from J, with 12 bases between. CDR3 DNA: TGTGCCAGCAGCCCCCCGGGCCTATCTGGAAACACCATATATTTT. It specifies CASSPPGLSGNTIYF.

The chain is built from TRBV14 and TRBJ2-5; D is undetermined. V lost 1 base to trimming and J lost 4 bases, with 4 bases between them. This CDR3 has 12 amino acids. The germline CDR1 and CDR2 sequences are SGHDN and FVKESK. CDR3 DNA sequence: TGTGCCAGCAGCCAAGGGGGAGAGACCCAGTACTTC. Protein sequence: CASSQGGETQYF.

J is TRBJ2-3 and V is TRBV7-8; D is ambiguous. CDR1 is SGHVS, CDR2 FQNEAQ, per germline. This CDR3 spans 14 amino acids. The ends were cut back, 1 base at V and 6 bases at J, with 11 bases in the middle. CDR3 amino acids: CASSLVRPRDTQYF. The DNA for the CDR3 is TGTGCCAGCAGCTTAGTCAGGCCCAGGGATACGCAGTATTTT.

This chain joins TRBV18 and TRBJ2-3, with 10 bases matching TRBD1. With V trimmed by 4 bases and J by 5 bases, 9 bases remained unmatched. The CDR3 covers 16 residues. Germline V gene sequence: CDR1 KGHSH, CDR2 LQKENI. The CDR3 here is CASSLLGQGIGDTQYF. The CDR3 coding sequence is TGTGCCAGCTCACTACTGGGACAGGGGATAGGAGATACGCAGTATTTT. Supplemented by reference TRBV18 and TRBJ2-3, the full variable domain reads NAGVMQNPRHLVRRRGQEARLRCSPMKGHSHVYWYRQLPEEGLKFMVYLQKENIIDESGMPKERFSAEFPKEGPSILRIQQVVRGDSAAYFCASSLLGQGIGDTQYFGPGTRLTVL.

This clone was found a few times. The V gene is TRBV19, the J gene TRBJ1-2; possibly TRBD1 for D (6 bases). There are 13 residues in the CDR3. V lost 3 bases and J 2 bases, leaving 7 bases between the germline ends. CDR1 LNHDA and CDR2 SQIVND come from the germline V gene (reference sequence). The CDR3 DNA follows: TGTGCCAGTAGTATCGACAGGAACTATGGCTACACCTTC. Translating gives CASSIDRNYGYTF. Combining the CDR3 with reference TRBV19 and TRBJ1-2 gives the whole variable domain DGGITQSPKYLFRKEGQNVTLSCEQNLNHDAMYWYRQDPGQGLRLIYYSQIVNDFQKGDIAEGYSVSREKKESFPLTVTSAQKNPTAFYLCASSIDRNYGYTFGSGTRLTVV.